These 25 T cell receptor beta chains were sequenced from one sample in a study of somatic mutations in cytotoxic T cells in rheumatoid arthritis. Produced via immunoSEQ multiplex PCR; TCRdb's table is partial and in-frame only. The sample holds approximately 30,000 clones; 82% are singletons and the top ten take approximately 8%. The specimen sequenced was CD8+ T cells sorted from blood. These TCRs come from an adult with rheumatoid arthritis.

This chain connects TRBV7-2 to TRBJ2-3, with TRBD1 as a possible D gene (5 bases). This CDR3 contains 15 residues. From germline, CDR1 is SGHTA and CDR2 FQGNSA. V was pared by 6 bases and J by 3 bases, with 16 bases between. The CDR3 sequence: CASSFDSRETDTQYF. DNA of the CDR3: TGTGCCAGCAGTTTCGACTCCAGGGAAACAGATACGCAGTATTTT. Full variable domain (rest looked up from reference TRBV7-2 and TRBJ2-3): GAGVSQSPSNKVTEKGKDVELRCDPISGHTALYWYRQSLGQGLEFLIYFQGNSAPDKSGLPSDRFSAERTGGSVSTLTIQRTQQEDSAVYLCASSFDSRETDTQYFGPGTRLTVL.

The rearrangement uses TRBV7-9 and TRBJ2-2; D is unresolved. With 5 bases removed from V and 0 bases from J, the gap between germline ends came to 10 bases. This CDR3 has 15 residues. Germline assignment: CDR1 SEHNR and CDR2 FQNEAQ (reference sequence). The CDR3 DNA is TGTGCCAGCAGCCACACTTCCCCGAACACCGGGGAGCTGTTTTTT. It translates to CASSHTSPNTGELFF.

The rearrangement uses TRBV4-1 and TRBJ2-3; TRBD2 aligns across 7 bases. This CDR3 comprises 15 residues. The trim removed 3 bases at V and 5 bases at J, leaving 8 bases unmatched. CDR1 and CDR2 from the germline V gene are MGHRA and YSYEKL. The CDR3 DNA is TGCGCCAGCAGCCAGGCGGGAGAAGAAAAAGATACGCAGTATTTT. This translates into CASSQAGEEKDTQYF.

The J gene is TRBJ2-2, the V gene TRBV5-6, with 15 bases identical to TRBD2. V was clipped by 4 bases and J by 8 bases; unmatched bases: 6. There are 16 residues in the CDR3. Germline CDR1 reads SGHDT; CDR2 reads YYEEEE. The CDR3 here is CASSPGLAGGRGELFF. The CDR3 coding sequence is TGTGCCAGCAGCCCTGGACTAGCGGGGGGGCGAGGGGAGCTGTTTTTT.

The genes are TRBV29-1 and TRBJ1-2, with TRBD1 matching 9 bases. V was clipped by 5 bases and J by 4 bases; unmatched bases: 8. Germline CDR1 is SQVTM and CDR2 is ANQGSEA. The CDR3 is 14 amino acids. For the CDR3, the DNA is TGCAGCGTTCCTGCACAGGGGGCCACCTATGGCTACACCTTC. Translation: CSVPAQGATYGYTF.

The V gene is TRBV10-1, the J gene TRBJ2-1, with 8 bases lining up with TRBD2. The V gene's germline CDR1 is WNHNN and CDR2 SYGVQD (reference sequence). V trimming: 2 bases; J trimming: 5 bases; junction bases outside the gene matches: 8. The CDR3 extends over 16 amino acids. As DNA, the CDR3 is TGCGCCAGCAGTGAGCAACGAAGCGGGAGCCACAATGAGCAGTTCTTC. This translates into CASSEQRSGSHNEQFF.

The chain joins TRBV7-9 to TRBJ2-2, with 13 bases fitting TRBD2. V lost 5 bases, J lost 5 bases, and 5 bases stayed unmatched. The CDR3 is 16 residues long. The germline gives CDR1 SEHNR, CDR2 FQNEAQ (reference sequence). The CDR3 loop is CASSKQLAGGTGELFF. The CDR3 DNA sequence: TGTGCCAGCAGCAAACAACTAGCGGGGGGGACCGGGGAGCTGTTTTTT.

This chain joins TRBV7-9 and TRBJ1-2, with TRBD1 matching over 8 bases. With V trimmed by 5 bases and J by 8 bases, 4 bases remained unmatched. Germline CDR1 is SEHNR and CDR2 is FQNEAQ (reference sequence). The CDR3 contains 12 residues. CDR3 in DNA: TGTGCCAGCAGCGAAGGGACAGGCGGCTACACCTTC. It codes for CASSEGTGGYTF.

The V gene is TRBV30, the J gene TRBJ2-7; tentatively, D is TRBD1 or TRBD2 (5 bases each). CDR3 size: 12 residues. V was pared by 3 bases and J by 6 bases, with 12 bases between. Germline values: CDR1 GTSNPN, CDR2 SVGIG (reference sequence). The CDR3 reads CAWSPSGGEQYF. For the CDR3, the DNA is TGTGCCTGGAGCCCGTCTGGGGGCGAGCAGTACTTC.

The chain has TRBV21-1 and TRBJ2-5; the D call of TRBD2 is as the table states it, not checked on the DNA. TRBV21-1 is deemed a pseudogene. The CDR3 sequence is 16 residues long. The CDR3 DNA reads as TGTGCCAGCAGTTTTGCTAGCGGGGGGTACCAAGAGACCCAGTACTTC. The encoded protein is CASSFASGGYQETQYF.

The chain uses TRBV5-5 and TRBJ2-3; 10 bases map to TRBD2. V shed 7 bases, J shed 0 bases, and the junction held 5 bases outside the gene matches. CDR3 length: 15 amino acids. CDR1 SGHKS and CDR2 YYEKEE come from the germline V gene (reference sequence). CDR3 coding DNA: TGTGCCAGCTTGACTAGCGGGCTTAGCACAGATACGCAGTATTTT. The encoded protein is CASLTSGLSTDTQYF.

The J gene is TRBJ2-3, the V gene TRBV2; 12 positions agree with TRBD2. The CDR3 is 17 residues long. Trimming cost V 8 bases and J 0 bases; bases outside gene matches: 9. Germline V CDR1 and CDR2: SNHLY, FYNNEI. CDR3 in DNA: TGTGCCAGCTCCGGACTAGCGGGGACATCTAGCACAGATACGCAGTATTTT. Amino acids: CASSGLAGTSSTDTQYF.

This chain uses TRBV7-8 with TRBJ2-1; TRBD2 aligns across 11 bases. With 2 bases clipped from V and 7 bases from J, the junction kept 4 bases outside the gene matches. This CDR3 is built from 15 residues. Per the germline V gene, CDR1 is SGHVS and CDR2 is FQNEAQ. CDR3 DNA sequence: TGTGCCAGCAGCTTACGGGCTAGCGGGGGGAATGAGCAGTTCTTC. It specifies CASSLRASGGNEQFF.

The chain uses TRBV4-1 and TRBJ2-7, with D maybe TRBD1 (6 bases). V was trimmed by 3 bases and J by 1 base, leaving 13 bases between them. This CDR3 is built from 15 residues. Germline lookup yields CDR1 MGHRA and CDR2 YSYEKL. The CDR3 DNA is TGCGCCAGCAGCCAGGGCCTACAGGGATCCTACGAGCAGTACTTC. Encoded protein: CASSQGLQGSYEQYF.

The genes are TRBV4-1 and TRBJ2-1, with 9 bases fitting TRBD2. The CDR3 contains 17 residues. Looked up from germline, CDR1 is MGHRA and CDR2 is YSYEKL. Trimming removed 3 bases from V and 7 bases from J; junction bases left unmatched: 13. DNA of the CDR3: TGCGCCAGCAGCCAGGCTTTCCTTAGCGGGAGTTTAAATGAGCAGTTCTTC. Protein product: CASSQAFLSGSLNEQFF.

The chain couples TRBV4-1 to TRBJ2-3; D uncertain. This CDR3 is built from 15 residues. CDR1 MGHRA and CDR2 YSYEKL come from the germline V gene. Trimming took 4 bases from V and 1 from J, leaving 12 bases between them. CDR3 sequence (DNA): TGCGCCAGCAGCCCCGGAGAAGGCGGCACAGATACGCAGTATTTT. This translates into CASSPGEGGTDTQYF.

V usage is TRBV4-2 and J usage is TRBJ1-1; D call uncertain. The CDR3 runs to 15 residues. Germline lookup yields CDR1 LGHNA and CDR2 YNFKEQ. V was clipped by 0 bases and J by 1 base, with 9 bases between them. CDR3 in DNA: TGTGCCAGCAGCCAAGAGATGGCGGCGAACACTGAAGCTTTCTTT. The encoded protein is CASSQEMAANTEAFF.

The rearrangement uses TRBV11-1 and TRBJ2-2; a possible D gene is TRBD2 (6 bases). This CDR3 region has 13 residues. The germline V and J ends were trimmed by 5 bases and 5 bases, with 9 bases remaining between them. Per germline, CDR1 SGHAT and CDR2 FQDESV (reference sequence). The DNA for the CDR3 is TGTGCCAGCAGCCAAGGGACTACCGGGGAGCTGTTTTTT. Protein product: CASSQGTTGELFF. The full variable domain, with the rest looked up from reference TRBV11-1 and TRBJ2-2, is EAEVAQSPRYKITEKSQAVAFWCDPISGHATLYWYRQILGQGPELLVQFQDESVVDDSQLPKDRFSAERLKGVDSTLKIQPAELGDSAMYLCASSQGTTGELFFGEGSRLTVL.

The rearrangement joins TRBV6-4 to TRBJ1-2, with TRBD1 matching over 8 bases. V dropped 5 bases and J dropped 6; count of bases not matched to a gene: 8. The CDR3 totals 14 residues. From germline, CDR1 is MRHNA and CDR2 SNTAGT. CDR3 bases: TGTGCCAGCAGTCCGACAGGGGAAGGGCATGGCTACACCTTC. It specifies CASSPTGEGHGYTF.

J is TRBJ2-1 and V is TRBV15; 8 bases fit TRBD1. Trimming cost V 3 bases and J 4 bases; bases outside gene matches: 2. The CDR3 has 14 amino acids. Per germline, CDR1 LNHNV and CDR2 YYDKDF (reference sequence). Here the CDR3 DNA reads TGTGCCACCAGCAGGGACAGGGATTACAATGAGCAGTTCTTC. This sequence encodes CATSRDRDYNEQFF.

The chain recombines TRBV5-6 with TRBJ2-1; D is undetermined. Trimming took off 2 bases at V and 4 bases at J, with 7 bases between the two ends. The CDR3 is made up of 13 amino acids. The germline gives CDR1 SGHDT, CDR2 YYEEEE. CDR3 residues: CASSFTDYNEQFF. CDR3 sequence (DNA): TGTGCCAGCAGCTTCACGGATTACAATGAGCAGTTCTTC.

In its sample, this clone was seen once. The CDR3 DNA reads TGTGCCAGCAGTTACACCGGGACACTCAACGAGCAGTACTTC. It is translated as CASSYTGTLNEQYF. This rearrangement joins TRBV5-6 to TRBJ2-5, with TRBD1 as a possible D gene (6 bases). Gene TRBJ2-7 matches the end of the DNA better, so the J call may be wrong. The CDR3 is 14 amino acids. The germline V gene encodes CDR1 SGHDT and CDR2 YYEEEE.

The genes are TRBV5-6 and TRBJ1-4; TRBD1 matches 9 bases. CDR3 length: 15 residues. Germline V gene sequence: CDR1 SGHDT, CDR2 YYEEEE. Trimming took 2 bases from V and 6 from J; bases not matched to a gene: 5. The CDR3 loop reads CASSFWWTGDEKLFF. DNA of the CDR3: TGTGCCAGCAGCTTTTGGTGGACAGGGGATGAAAAACTGTTTTTT.

The gene calls are TRBV18 and TRBJ1-2, with 9 bases that match TRBD1. The germline V gene has CDR1 KGHSH and CDR2 LQKENI. V dropped 3 bases and J dropped 6; count of bases not matched to a gene: 5. CDR3 length equals 14 residues. DNA for the CDR3: TGTGCCAGCTCACCCCGGGACAGGGAGGATGGCTACACCTTC. Residues: CASSPRDREDGYTF.

The gene calls are TRBV4-1 and TRBJ2-1, with D perhaps given as TRBD1 or TRBD2 (5 bases each). The germline CDR1 and CDR2 sequences are MGHRA and YSYEKL. The CDR3 covers 15 residues. V was cut by 6 bases and J by 6 bases, with 18 bases left in between. CDR3 in DNA: TGCGCCAGCAGTCCTAGCTGGGGCGGTAGCAATGAGCAGTTCTTC. Translation: CASSPSWGGSNEQFF.